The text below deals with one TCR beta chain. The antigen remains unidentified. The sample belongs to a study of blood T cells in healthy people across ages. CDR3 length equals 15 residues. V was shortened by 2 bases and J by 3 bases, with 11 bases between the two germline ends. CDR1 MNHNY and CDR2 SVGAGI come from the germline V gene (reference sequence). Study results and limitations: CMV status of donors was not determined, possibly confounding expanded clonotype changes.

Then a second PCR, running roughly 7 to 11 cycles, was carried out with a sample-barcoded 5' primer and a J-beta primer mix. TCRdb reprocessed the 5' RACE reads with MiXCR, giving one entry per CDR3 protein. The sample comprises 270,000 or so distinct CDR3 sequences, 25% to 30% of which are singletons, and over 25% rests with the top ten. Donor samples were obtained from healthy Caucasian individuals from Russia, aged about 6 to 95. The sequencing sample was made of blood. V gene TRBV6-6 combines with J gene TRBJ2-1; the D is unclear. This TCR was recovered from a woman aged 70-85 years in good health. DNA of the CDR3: TGTGCCAGCAGTTACCGAACTGCAGACTACAATGAGCAGTTCTTC. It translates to CASSYRTADYNEQFF.